The source of this T cell receptor (beta chain) is a study of metastatic and nonmetastatic thyroid tumors. Study at large: Patients with malignant and benign thyroid disease provided blood and tumor or nodule tissue, whose repertoires were compared. General study results and limits: Malignant thyroid tumors reportedly had TCR beta diversity that was significantly higher than in benign nodules, in blood and tumor.

Points on this clone: The antigen remains unidentified.

No patient received treatment before thyroid surgery. Authors' analysis steps: Between-group CDR3 differences, defined by clinicopathological status, yielded a distant-metastasis classifier for papillary thyroid cancer. TCRdb re-analyzed the PCR reads using MiXCR. The V and J calls, along with clone size, are taken from TCRdb and not from the paper's own processing. The repertoire holds roughly 24,000 clones, with 15% to 20% as singletons. Sequencing was done on a sample of adjacent normal tissue. The clonotype was recovered from a male donor with papillary thyroid cancer or a benign thyroid nodule (not recorded which). Some clones in this sample may be carry-over from other donors' samples.

The CDR3 DNA sequence: TGTGCCAGCAGCTTACGACTAGCGGTGGGGGGTTACAATGAGCAGTTCTTC. It translates to CASSLRLAVGGYNEQFF. V gene TRBV7-3 combines with J gene TRBJ2-1; the match to TRBD2 covers 9 bases. Per germline, CDR1 SGHTA and CDR2 FQGTGA. The CDR3 spans 17 residues. J gave up 4 bases and V 2 bases, and 9 bases lay outside the gene matches.